This T cell receptor (beta chain) was obtained from a study of blood T cells in healthy people across ages. Regarding the study as a whole: Among T cells, TCR beta diversity per million cells dropped roughly linearly as age rose. Compared with aged donors, long-lived donors showed fewer expanded clones, suggesting selection.

Combining a sample-barcoded 5' primer with a J-beta primer mix, a second PCR ran for about 7 to 11 cycles. Each of the cDNA molecules was tagged by a template-switch adaptor with 12 random nucleotides. One entry per CDR3 protein, called by TCRdb with MiXCR from the 5' RACE reads. Among under 1,000,000 distinct CDR3 sequences, about 42% were seen once, and the ten largest hold about a sixth. This clonotype was seen more than once but under ten times. As yet, its antigen is unknown. This CDR3 spans 19 amino acids. Trimming at V came to 6 bases and at J to 6 bases, leaving 26 bases not matched to a gene. Germline V CDR1 and CDR2: SGHVS, FQNEAQ.

Source material: blood. V usage is TRBV7-8 and J usage is TRBJ2-7; 7 bases fit TRBD2. This clonotype was obtained from a man older than 75 in good health. The CDR3 coding sequence is TGTGCCAGCAGATCGACCTCCCCCAAAGGAGAGACTAGCTTCCGCGAGCAGTACTTC. Its protein is CASRSTSPKGETSFREQYF.